This paragraph reports one T cell receptor (beta chain). The sample is drawn from a study of early stage breast cancer tumors. This table comes from immunoSEQ multiplex PCR, and its TCRdb copy is limited to in-frame clones, with some not included. The table lists tens of thousands of clones, around nine tenths of them singletons. Germline CDR1 and CDR2: SGHKS and YYEKEE (reference sequence). The length of the CDR3 is 15 residues. The V gene end was trimmed by 2 bases and the J gene end by 2 bases; junction bases not matched to a gene: 7. The chain is built from TRBV5-5 and TRBJ2-7; TRBD2 matches at 7 bases. This sequence was found in a person between 65 and 79 years old with breast cancer. What was sequenced was blood. This chain's CDR3 is CASSFSLADTYEQYF. CDR3 nucleotides: TGTGCCAGCAGCTTTTCCCTAGCGGATACCTACGAGCAGTACTTC.